The 28 T cell receptor beta chains in this list originate from one sample, sequenced in a study of T cell responses to AZD1222 COVID-19 vaccine. Sequenced by immunoSEQ multiplex PCR; TCRdb stores in-frame clones only, minus some. The sample carries fewer than 150,000 clones, around 93% recorded once. The sequenced sample was peripheral blood, obtained on day 0 of AZD1222 vaccination. All receptors derive from an adult in good health.

This sequence joins TRBV12-5 and TRBJ2-2; 7 bases fit TRBD1. CDR1 LGHNT and CDR2 FRNRAP come from the germline V gene. V lost 7 bases, J lost 1 base, and 6 bases stayed unmatched. This CDR3 contains 15 residues. The CDR3 reads CASVLNRGNTGELFF. CDR3 nucleotide sequence: TGTGCTAGTGTTTTAAACAGGGGGAACACCGGGGAGCTGTTTTTT.

V gene TRBV29-1 combines with J gene TRBJ1-4; no reliable D call. CDR1 and CDR2 from the germline V gene are SQVTM and ANQGSEA. V was pared by 6 bases and J by 5 bases, with 4 bases between. This CDR3 region has 10 residues. CDR3 amino acids: CSVRNEKLFF. The CDR3 DNA is TGCAGCGTAAGGAATGAAAAACTGTTTTTT.

The table lists this clone with a count of one. The chain joins TRBV6-1 to TRBJ1-6; D is unresolved. The length of the CDR3 is 14 residues. Germline V gene lookup returns CDR1 MNHNS and CDR2 SASEGT. The V end was cut by 1 base, the J end by 10 bases, with 11 bases between. CDR3 in amino acids: CASSEVGSSSPLHF. The CDR3 nucleotides are TGTGCCAGCAGTGAAGTGGGTAGTTCCTCACCCCTCCACTTT.

The genes are TRBV24-1 and TRBJ2-5; 7 nucleotides match TRBD1. Losses at the gene ends were 5 bases for V and 4 bases for J; bases not matched to a gene: 12. Germline CDR1 reads KGHDR; CDR2 reads SFDVKD. The CDR3 loop spans 16 amino acids. The DNA for the CDR3 is TGTGCCACCAGTGCCCCCTTAGTAGCAGGGGGAGAGACCCAGTACTTC. This translates into CATSAPLVAGGETQYF.

The gene calls are TRBV5-6 and TRBJ1-1; D uncertain. V lost 1 base and J lost 1, with 20 bases in between. The CDR3 extends over 18 amino acids. From germline, CDR1 is SGHDT and CDR2 YYEEEE. In DNA form, the CDR3 reads TGTGCCAGCAGCTTGTTCCTGGGTTCATTTTCGGGGAACACTGAAGCTTTCTTT. Amino acid sequence: CASSLFLGSFSGNTEAFF.

The CDR3: CASSYGGTEQYF. In DNA form, the CDR3 reads TGTGCCAGCAGTTACGGCGGCACCGAGCAGTACTTC. The chain is built from TRBV6-2 or TRBV6-3 and TRBJ2-7; D uncertain. Germline V CDR1 and CDR2: MNHEY, SVGEGT. The length of the CDR3 is 12 residues. Trimming took off 2 bases at V and 6 bases at J, with 8 bases between the two ends.

The rearrangement links TRBV19 to TRBJ2-7, with D unresolved. The germline gives CDR1 LNHDA, CDR2 SQIVND (reference sequence). This CDR3 contains 13 residues. The germline V and J ends were trimmed by 8 bases and 5 bases, with 16 bases remaining between them. In nucleotides, the CDR3 is TGTGCCAGTGGACGAGCCTATTATGACGAGCAGTACTTC. Translation gives CASGRAYYDEQYF.

This clone was counted a single time. The rearrangement links TRBV4-1 to TRBJ2-7, with 14 bases lining up with TRBD2. The ends lost 4 bases at V and 0 bases at J; junction bases unmatched: 2. Per germline, CDR1 MGHRA and CDR2 YSYEKL. The CDR3 is made up of 16 amino acids. CDR3 in amino acids: CASSRTSGGSSYEQYF. CDR3 in DNA: TGCGCCAGCAGCCGGACTAGCGGGGGGAGCTCCTACGAGCAGTACTTC.

V usage is TRBV24-1 and J usage is TRBJ1-2; D ambiguous. Germline lookup yields CDR1 KGHDR and CDR2 SFDVKD. V was clipped by 4 bases and J by 0 bases, with 14 bases between them. The CDR3 sequence is 16 residues long. CDR3 loop: CATSENTVSANYGYTF. The CDR3, as DNA: TGTGCCACCAGTGAAAACACCGTCAGCGCTAACTATGGCTACACCTTC.

The rearrangement uses TRBV11-2 and TRBJ2-7, with 7 bases fitting TRBD1. With 2 bases clipped from V and 4 bases from J, the junction kept 8 bases outside the gene matches. Per germline, CDR1 SGHAT and CDR2 FQNNGV. The CDR3 extends over 15 amino acids. The CDR3 DNA reads as TGTGCCAGCAGCTTATCCCGGGACAGTACATACGAGCAGTACTTC. This sequence encodes CASSLSRDSTYEQYF.

Here the CDR3 reads CASSLVRASEETQYF. The CDR3 DNA sequence: TGTGCCAGCAGCTTAGTTCGAGCTAGCGAAGAGACCCAGTACTTC. The chain joins TRBV11-2 to TRBJ2-5; TRBD2 is a possible D gene (6 bases). The CDR3 consists of 15 residues. CDR1 is SGHAT and CDR2 is FQNNGV in the germline V gene. V shed 1 base and J shed 3 bases, with 12 bases lying between them.

The chain is built from TRBV28 and TRBJ1-1; D is perhaps TRBD1 (5 bases). The CDR3 is made up of 15 amino acids. The germline V gene has CDR1 MDHEN and CDR2 SYDVKM. V lost 5 bases, J lost 3 bases, and 16 bases lay in between. The CDR3 here is CASSVRPQGDTEAFF. CDR3 coding DNA: TGTGCCAGCAGTGTACGACCCCAGGGAGACACTGAAGCTTTCTTT.

This clone was picked up a small number of times. The chain recombines TRBV4-3 with TRBJ1-1, with D uncertain. The CDR3 is 14 residues long. The V gene's germline CDR1 is LGHNA and CDR2 YSLEER. Trimming cost V 1 base and J 12 bases, with 18 bases left between them. The CDR3 reads CASSQGQPSSVSFF. Here the CDR3 DNA reads TGCGCCAGCAGCCAAGGACAACCTAGCTCTGTTTCTTTCTTT.

The chain has TRBV4-3 and TRBJ2-6; D unclear. Germline CDR1 LGHNA, CDR2 YSLEER. V was pared by 0 bases and J by 1 base, with 7 bases between. The CDR3 contains 16 residues. The CDR3 sequence is CASSQEPKSGANVLTF. The CDR3 DNA reads as TGCGCCAGCAGCCAAGAACCGAAATCTGGGGCCAACGTCCTGACTTTC.

This sequence joins TRBV7-2 and TRBJ2-7, with 7 bases identical to TRBD1. This CDR3 has 14 amino acids. With V trimmed by 5 bases and J by 2 bases, 6 bases remained unmatched. Per germline, CDR1 SGHTA and CDR2 FQGNSA. Here the CDR3 reads CASSPYGQAYEQYF. The CDR3 DNA follows: TGTGCCAGCAGCCCGTACGGACAGGCCTACGAGCAGTACTTC.

This clone was recorded once. The gene calls are TRBV2 and TRBJ2-3; D gene unclear. The CDR3 extends over 14 amino acids. The germline CDR1 and CDR2 sequences are SNHLY and FYNNEI. V dropped 3 bases and J dropped 0 bases, with 7 bases sitting between them. The CDR3 sequence: CASSDLDSTDTQYF. The CDR3 DNA reads TGTGCCAGCAGTGATCTAGACAGCACAGATACGCAGTATTTT.

This rearrangement joins TRBV28 to TRBJ1-5; the D is unclear. CDR3 length equals 17 residues. Germline lookup yields CDR1 MDHEN and CDR2 SYDVKM. V shed 4 bases and J shed 5 bases, with 21 bases lying between them. CDR3 nucleotide sequence: TGTGCCAGCAGTTCCCCGTCGTTAGCAGCGGGCGATCAGCCCCAGCATTTT. Protein: CASSSPSLAAGDQPQHF.

V usage is TRBV19 and J usage is TRBJ1-3; D call uncertain. Per the germline V gene, CDR1 is LNHDA and CDR2 is SQIVND (reference sequence). V shed 5 bases and J shed 3 bases, with 14 bases lying between them. There are 15 residues in the CDR3. The CDR3 loop reads CASSGYRGYGNTIYF. CDR3 nucleotide sequence: TGTGCCAGTAGTGGGTATCGGGGTTATGGAAACACCATATATTTT.

The chain couples TRBV7-6 to TRBJ1-1, with D possibly TRBD1 on 5 matching bases. V was trimmed by 3 bases and J by 5 bases, leaving 13 bases between them. CDR1 and CDR2 from the germline V gene are SGHVS and FNYEAQ. This CDR3 is built from 14 residues. The CDR3 DNA reads TGTGCCAGCAGCTTGAAAGGGGATAGTACTGAAGCTTTCTTT. Residues: CASSLKGDSTEAFF.

The rearrangement uses TRBV6-5 and TRBJ1-1; tentatively, D is TRBD1 (5 bases). With 5 bases removed from V and 1 base from J, the gap between germline ends came to 14 bases. CDR3 length equals 15 residues. Germline CDR1 and CDR2: MNHEY and SVGAGI. The CDR3, as DNA: TGTGCCAGCAGTAACCCGGGACCTACGAACACTGAAGCTTTCTTT. Translated: CASSNPGPTNTEAFF.

The gene calls are TRBV5-1 and TRBJ1-3, with unresolved D. V was trimmed by 4 bases and J by 0 bases, leaving 11 bases between them. This CDR3 comprises 15 residues. The germline V gene has CDR1 SGHRS and CDR2 YFSETQ. CDR3 sequence: CASSPRVSSGNTIYF. In DNA, the CDR3 is TGCGCCAGCAGCCCCCGGGTTTCCTCTGGAAACACCATATATTTT.

Only one count was recorded for this clone. The chain carries TRBV7-2 and TRBJ2-1; either TRBD1 or TRBD2 may supply D (5 bases each). V was pared by 3 bases and J by 9 bases, with 9 bases between. This CDR3 is 12 amino acids long. The germline V gene encodes CDR1 SGHTA and CDR2 FQGNSA. In DNA, the CDR3 is TGTGCCAGCAGCTTTCAGAGGGGTGAGCAGTTCTTC. Amino acids: CASSFQRGEQFF.

The rearrangement links TRBV27 to TRBJ1-1; 7 bases map to TRBD1. The CDR3 contains 16 residues. With V trimmed by 0 bases and J by 0 bases, 4 bases remained unmatched. The germline V gene encodes CDR1 MNHEY and CDR2 SMNVEV (reference sequence). CDR3 DNA sequence: TGTGCCAGCAGTTTATCGTGGACAGGAATGAACACTGAAGCTTTCTTT. Its protein product is CASSLSWTGMNTEAFF.

The chain uses TRBV6-5 and TRBJ2-5; D uncertain. Germline lookup yields CDR1 MNHEY and CDR2 SVGAGI. The CDR3 is made up of 13 amino acids. Deletions cut 6 bases from V and 2 bases from J, with 10 bases between. This CDR3 is CASSLNLQETQYF. CDR3 coding DNA: TGTGCCAGCAGCTTAAACTTGCAAGAGACCCAGTACTTC.

This chain links TRBV7-9 with TRBJ2-1; 7 bases match TRBD1. The germline V gene has CDR1 SEHNR and CDR2 FQNEAQ (reference sequence). CDR3 length: 12 residues. J lost 11 bases, V lost 5 bases, and 6 bases had no gene match. The CDR3 reads CASSRQGPKQFF. The CDR3 DNA follows: TGTGCCAGCAGCCGACAGGGACCAAAGCAGTTCTTC.

The chain joins TRBV19 to TRBJ1-6; D possibly corresponds to TRBD1 (6 bases). CDR1 and CDR2 from the germline V gene are LNHDA and SQIVND (reference sequence). Trimming pared 3 bases from V and 7 bases from J, leaving 16 bases between. This CDR3 spans 16 amino acids. As DNA, the CDR3 is TGTGCCAGTAGTATCTTCCAGGGGACGAGCAATTCACCCCTCCACTTT. It encodes CASSIFQGTSNSPLHF.

This clone has only one observation. This rearrangement joins TRBV5-1 to TRBJ2-1; 7 nucleotides agree with TRBD2. Per germline, CDR1 SGHRS and CDR2 YFSETQ. Trimming cost V 6 bases and J 4 bases; bases outside gene matches: 10. This CDR3 comprises 15 residues. CDR3 amino acids: CASTLSGSYYNEQFF. The CDR3 DNA reads TGCGCCAGCACCCTTAGCGGGTCGTATTACAATGAGCAGTTCTTC.

This chain joins TRBV19 and TRBJ2-1; D gene unclear. Germline V gives CDR1 LNHDA, CDR2 SQIVND (reference sequence). The CDR3 extends over 15 amino acids. V was clipped by 4 bases and J by 6 bases, with 16 bases between them. This CDR3 is CASSKGSQTLNEQFF. CDR3 in DNA: TGTGCCAGTAGTAAGGGATCCCAGACTCTCAATGAGCAGTTCTTC.